The 27 T cell receptor beta chains below all came from one sample that was sequenced in a study of blood T cell repertoires in COVID-19. This table comes from immunoSEQ multiplex PCR, and its TCRdb copy is limited to in-frame clones, with some not included. The profile shows approximately 160,000 clones, around nine tenths of them singletons. Specimen: peripheral blood. These receptors all come from a man aged 60-69 years with COVID-19, enrolled during active disease.

This chain links TRBV11-3 with TRBJ2-1; tentative D call: TRBD2 (6 bases). The CDR3 loop spans 17 amino acids. Trimming took off 4 bases at V and 2 bases at J, with 18 bases between the two ends. Germline V gene lookup returns CDR1 SGHNT and CDR2 YENEEA. The CDR3 DNA reads TGTGCCAGCAGCTGGGGTCGGCGGGACCTCCCCTACAATGAGCAGTTCTTC. It specifies CASSWGRRDLPYNEQFF. The whole variable domain, filled in from reference TRBV11-3 and TRBJ2-1, reads EAGVVQSPRYKIIEKKQPVAFWCNPISGHNTLYWYLQNLGQGPELLIRYENEEAVDDSQLPKDRFSAERLKGVDSTLKIQPAELGDSAVYLCASSWGRRDLPYNEQFFGPGTRLTVL.

V and J are TRBV27 and TRBJ2-7, with 10 bases aligning to TRBD1. The V gene end was trimmed by 2 bases and the J gene end by 4 bases; junction bases not matched to a gene: 8. The CDR3 runs 16 residues. In germline, CDR1 is MNHEY, CDR2 SMNVEV (reference sequence). CDR3 loop: CASSLGPGQGLYEQYF. The DNA for the CDR3 is TGTGCCAGCAGTTTAGGCCCGGGACAGGGGTTATACGAGCAGTACTTC.

This chain uses TRBV19 with TRBJ1-5; TRBD1 aligns across 8 bases. Germline CDR1 and CDR2: LNHDA and SQIVND (reference sequence). This CDR3 spans 14 amino acids. Germline trimming cut 6 bases from V and 6 bases from J; bases unmatched to any gene: 7. The CDR3, as DNA: TGTGCCAGTAGGGGCCAGGGGGCAGGTCAGCCCCAGCATTTT. Translation: CASRGQGAGQPQHF.

The genes are TRBV6-5 and TRBJ1-5; D ambiguous. Germline V gene sequence: CDR1 MNHEY, CDR2 SVGAGI. With 5 bases removed from V and 4 bases from J, the gap between germline ends came to 12 bases. CDR3 length equals 14 residues. For the CDR3, the DNA is TGTGCCAGCAGTAGAGACATGTCAAATCAGCCCCAGCATTTT. This encodes CASSRDMSNQPQHF.

V and J are TRBV19 and TRBJ1-1; TRBD1 matches 7 bases. This CDR3 has 16 amino acids. Trimming cost V 1 base and J 3 bases; bases outside gene matches: 8. The germline CDR1 and CDR2 sequences are LNHDA and SQIVND (reference sequence). Here the CDR3 reads CASSIGVQGSYTEAFF. For the CDR3, the DNA is TGTGCCAGTAGTATAGGGGTACAGGGGAGTTACACTGAAGCTTTCTTT.

DNA for the CDR3: TGCGCCAGCAGCCAAGATGCGGGACAGGGGAAAGGCTACACCTTC. Translation: CASSQDAGQGKGYTF. This chain connects TRBV4-3 to TRBJ1-2; 10 nucleotides align to TRBD1. The CDR3 spans 15 residues. Germline CDR1 and CDR2: LGHNA and YSLEER. Unmatched junction bases numbered 6, after V lost 0 bases and J lost 8 bases.

The chain employs TRBV7-3 and TRBJ1-1; TRBD1 matches 8 bases. The V gene's germline CDR1 is SGHTA and CDR2 FQGTGA. After removal of 5 bases from V and 1 base from J, the junction contained 0 bases not matched to a gene. CDR3 size: 13 residues. Written as DNA, the CDR3 is TGTGCCAGCAGCGACAGGGGGAACACTGAAGCTTTCTTT. Translating gives CASSDRGNTEAFF.

The gene calls are TRBV7-8 and TRBJ1-6; 7 bases agree with TRBD1. The V and J ends lost 0 bases and 10 bases, in that order; junction bases with no gene match: 9. Germline V gene sequence: CDR1 SGHVS, CDR2 FQNEAQ. This CDR3 comprises 16 residues. The CDR3 sequence is CASSLAGRGRESPLHF. The CDR3 bases are TGTGCCAGCAGCTTAGCGGGAAGGGGGCGGGAATCACCCCTCCACTTT.

The J gene is TRBJ2-7, the V gene TRBV3-1 (or the pseudogene TRBV3-2), with 7 bases that match TRBD1. This CDR3 is 13 amino acids long. CDR1 and CDR2 from the germline V gene are LGHDT and YNNKEL (reference sequence). The trim removed 4 bases at V and 7 bases at J, leaving 7 bases unmatched. The CDR3 sequence: CASSPDRVGEQYF. For the CDR3, the DNA is TGTGCCAGCAGCCCCGACAGGGTGGGAGAGCAGTACTTC.

V gene TRBV19 combines with J gene TRBJ1-6; tentative D call: TRBD1 (6 bases). The CDR3 runs to 16 residues. Trimming cost V 3 bases and J 7 bases, with 16 bases left between them. Looked up from germline, CDR1 is LNHDA and CDR2 is SQIVND (reference sequence). CDR3 protein: CASSMNRVKENSPLHF. The DNA for the CDR3 is TGTGCCAGTAGTATGAACAGGGTAAAGGAAAATTCACCCCTCCACTTT.

The V and J genes are TRBV18 and TRBJ1-1; no clear D. Germline-derived CDR1 and CDR2 are KGHSH and LQKENI. The V and J ends lost 6 bases and 0 bases respectively, with 5 bases between them. The CDR3 length is 12 residues. The CDR3 protein is CASSPMNTEAFF. In DNA form, the CDR3 reads TGTGCCAGCTCTCCCATGAACACTGAAGCTTTCTTT.

This rearrangement joins TRBV24-1 to TRBJ2-7; 7 bases line up with TRBD1. V was pared by 4 bases and J by 0 bases, with 2 bases of the junction left unmatched. CDR1 is KGHDR, CDR2 SFDVKD, per germline. The CDR3 covers 14 residues. CDR3 in DNA: TGTGCCACCAGTGAAGGGACAGTCTCCTACGAGCAGTACTTC. This translates into CATSEGTVSYEQYF.

CDR3 DNA sequence: TGTGCCAGCAGCAAACGTACAGGGGGCTGTGGCTACACCTTC. Its protein product is CASSKRTGGCGYTF. This chain connects TRBV21-1 to TRBJ1-2; the table calls TRBD1, which could not be checked here. TRBV21-1 is assigned pseudogene status. The CDR3 contains 14 residues.

The genes are TRBV24-1 and TRBJ1-1; possible D gene TRBD1, 6 bases. Between the trimmed V and J ends, which lost 3 bases and 9 bases, there was a span of 16 bases. The germline gives CDR1 KGHDR, CDR2 SFDVKD. The CDR3 loop spans 14 amino acids. This CDR3 is CATSDPASGDKAFF. The CDR3 DNA is TGTGCCACCAGTGATCCCGCGTCCGGGGACAAAGCTTTCTTT.

The CDR3 DNA is TGTGCCAGCAGCTTGTTGCGGGGACGGGGCGGTGAAGCTTTCTTT. Its protein is CASSLLRGRGGEAFF. The chain recombines TRBV5-6 with TRBJ1-1; tentatively, D is TRBD1 (5 bases). Trimming pared 1 base from V and 7 bases from J, leaving 17 bases between. This CDR3 has 15 residues. Per the germline V gene, CDR1 is SGHDT and CDR2 is YYEEEE.

The genes are TRBV10-1 and TRBJ1-6, with TRBD1 identical over 10 bases. CDR1 WNHNN and CDR2 SYGVQD come from the germline V gene (reference sequence). The CDR3 is 16 residues long. J was trimmed by 7 bases and V by 2 bases; bases with no gene match: 5. Here the CDR3 reads CASSEPRQGANSPLHF. The CDR3 DNA sequence: TGCGCCAGCAGTGAGCCGAGACAGGGGGCCAATTCACCCCTCCACTTT.

J is TRBJ2-6 and V is TRBV27; the match to TRBD2 covers 7 bases. Germline lookup yields CDR1 MNHEY and CDR2 SMNVEV (reference sequence). The J segment lost 1 base and the V segment lost 1 base, leaving 10 bases of the junction unmatched. The CDR3 is 19 amino acids. The CDR3 reads CASSLWGGTGASGANVLTF. CDR3 DNA: TGTGCCAGCAGTTTATGGGGGGGGACCGGTGCGTCTGGGGCCAACGTCCTGACTTTC.

The CDR3 region is CASSYSITAQETQYF. The DNA of the CDR3 is TGTGCCAGCAGTTACTCGATAACAGCCCAAGAGACCCAGTACTTC. J is TRBJ2-5 and V is TRBV6-2 or TRBV6-3, with D hard to call. In germline, CDR1 is MNHEY, CDR2 SVGEGT. Trimming took off 0 bases at V and 1 base at J, with 9 bases between the two ends. The CDR3 totals 15 residues.

The chain employs TRBV7-2 and TRBJ1-4; 8 bases fit TRBD1. Trimming cost V 5 bases and J 7 bases; bases outside gene matches: 3. This CDR3 is built from 13 residues. The germline CDR1 and CDR2 sequences are SGHTA and FQGNSA. DNA of the CDR3: TGTGCCAGCAGCAAGGACAGGGCTGAAAAACTGTTTTTT. As protein: CASSKDRAEKLFF.

CDR3 sequence reads: CAISETGTSTDTQYF. The CDR3 DNA reads TGTGCCATCAGTGAAACCGGGACTAGCACAGATACGCAGTATTTT. This chain links TRBV10-3 with TRBJ2-3, with a possible D match to TRBD2 (6 bases). The CDR3 is 15 amino acids. Trimming left V 3 bases short and J 0 bases short, with 10 bases between. The V gene's germline CDR1 is ENHRY and CDR2 SYGVKD.

The genes are TRBV11-2 and TRBJ1-1; 9 positions match TRBD1. J gave up 0 bases and V 4 bases, and 6 bases lay outside the gene matches. Germline CDR1 and CDR2: SGHAT and FQNNGV. There are 16 residues in the CDR3. CDR3: CASSYAGTGLNTEAFF. CDR3 bases: TGTGCCAGCAGCTACGCCGGGACAGGGCTGAACACTGAAGCTTTCTTT.

The chain joins TRBV5-1 to TRBJ2-1, with 7 bases aligning to TRBD2. The CDR3 totals 16 residues. Germline values: CDR1 SGHRS, CDR2 YFSETQ. Unmatched junction bases numbered 7, after V lost 0 bases and J lost 4 bases. CDR3 sequence reads: CASSLEAASGYNEQFF. The CDR3 DNA sequence: TGCGCCAGCAGCTTGGAGGCGGCTAGCGGATACAATGAGCAGTTCTTC.

This clone occurred a few times. The chain recombines TRBV7-8 with TRBJ1-6; tentative D call: TRBD1 (5 bases). Trimming pared 1 base from V and 9 bases from J, leaving 13 bases between. The CDR3 runs 15 residues. Germline V CDR1 and CDR2: SGHVS, FQNEAQ. This chain's CDR3 is CASSLGLPGGSPLHF. CDR3 sequence (DNA): TGTGCCAGCAGCTTAGGCCTCCCCGGGGGTTCACCCCTCCACTTT.

V usage is TRBV6-1 and J usage is TRBJ2-3, with a tentative D call TRBD1 (6 bases). The V gene lost 3 bases and the J gene lost 2 bases, with 12 bases spanning the gap. The CDR3 runs 15 residues. Germline CDR1 is MNHNS and CDR2 is SASEGT. CDR3 coding DNA: TGTGCCAGCAGTGATACAGGGTTCCCCACAGATACGCAGTATTTT. This sequence encodes CASSDTGFPTDTQYF.

The chain recombines TRBV6-6 with TRBJ1-2; a possible D gene is TRBD1 (6 bases). Per germline, CDR1 MNHNY and CDR2 SVGAGI (reference sequence). The CDR3 spans 14 residues. V lost 6 bases to trimming and J lost 4 bases, with 15 bases between them. Here the CDR3 DNA reads TGTGCCAGCAGAACACAGGGTTTCGGCTATGGCTACACCTTC. Its translation: CASRTQGFGYGYTF.

This chain links TRBV6-2 or TRBV6-3 with TRBJ2-5; 7 bases align to TRBD1. CDR3 size: 18 residues. Germline CDR1 MNHEY, CDR2 SVGEGT. V shed 0 bases, J shed 5 bases, and the junction held 15 bases outside the gene matches. Here the CDR3 reads CASSYSRGLGAARETQYF. The CDR3 DNA reads TGTGCCAGCAGTTACTCGAGGGGGCTCGGGGCGGCCCGGGAGACCCAGTACTTC.

The V and J genes are TRBV3-1 (or the pseudogene TRBV3-2) and TRBJ1-1; D may be TRBD1 (6 bases). V was cut by 4 bases and J by 2 bases, with 11 bases left in between. CDR3 length: 14 amino acids. CDR1 is LGHDT and CDR2 is YNNKEL in the germline V gene (reference sequence). CDR3 protein: CASSPWTVNTEAFF. CDR3 nucleotide sequence: TGTGCCAGCAGCCCCTGGACAGTTAACACTGAAGCTTTCTTT.